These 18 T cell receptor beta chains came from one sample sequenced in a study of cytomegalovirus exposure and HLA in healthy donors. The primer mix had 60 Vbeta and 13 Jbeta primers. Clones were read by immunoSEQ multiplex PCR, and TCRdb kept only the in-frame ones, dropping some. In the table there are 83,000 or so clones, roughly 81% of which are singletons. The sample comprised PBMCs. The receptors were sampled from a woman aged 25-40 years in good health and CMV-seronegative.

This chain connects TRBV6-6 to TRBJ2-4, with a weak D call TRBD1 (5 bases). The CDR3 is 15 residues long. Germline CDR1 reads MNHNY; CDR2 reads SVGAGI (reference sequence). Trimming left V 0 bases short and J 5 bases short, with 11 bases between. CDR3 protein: CASSYSSDIQNIQYF. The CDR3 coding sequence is TGTGCCAGCAGTTACTCTTCGGACATTCAAAACATTCAGTACTTC.

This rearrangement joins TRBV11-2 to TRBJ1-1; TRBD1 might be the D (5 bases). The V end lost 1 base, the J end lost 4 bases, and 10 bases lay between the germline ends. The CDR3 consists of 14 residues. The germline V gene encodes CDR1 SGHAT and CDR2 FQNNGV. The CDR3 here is CASSLGGRGTEAFF. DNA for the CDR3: TGTGCCAGCAGCTTAGGGGGTAGGGGCACTGAAGCTTTCTTT. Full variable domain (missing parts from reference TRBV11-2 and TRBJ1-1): EAGVAQSPRYKIIEKRQSVAFWCNPISGHATLYWYQQILGQGPKLLIQFQNNGVVDDSQLPKDRFSAERLKGVDSTLKIQPAKLEDSAVYLCASSLGGRGTEAFFGQGTRLTVV.

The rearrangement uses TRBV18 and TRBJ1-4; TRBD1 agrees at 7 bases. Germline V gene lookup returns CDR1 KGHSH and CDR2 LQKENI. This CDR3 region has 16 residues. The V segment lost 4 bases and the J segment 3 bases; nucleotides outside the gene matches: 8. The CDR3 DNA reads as TGTGCCAGCTCACTGACCCCCGGGACAGCTAATGAAAAACTGTTTTTT. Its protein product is CASSLTPGTANEKLFF.

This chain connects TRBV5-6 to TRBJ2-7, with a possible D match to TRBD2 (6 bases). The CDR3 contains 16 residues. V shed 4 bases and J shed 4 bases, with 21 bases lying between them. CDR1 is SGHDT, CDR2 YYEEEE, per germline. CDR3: CASSPNSGVNRYEQYF. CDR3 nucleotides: TGTGCCAGCAGCCCCAATTCGGGGGTTAACAGGTACGAGCAGTACTTC.

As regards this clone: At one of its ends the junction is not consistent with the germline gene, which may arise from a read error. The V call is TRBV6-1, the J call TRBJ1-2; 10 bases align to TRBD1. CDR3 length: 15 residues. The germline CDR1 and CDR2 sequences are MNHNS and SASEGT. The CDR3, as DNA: TGTGCCAGCAGGGAAGGGGGGACAGGGGCCTATGGCTACACCTTC. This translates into CASREGGTGAYGYTF.

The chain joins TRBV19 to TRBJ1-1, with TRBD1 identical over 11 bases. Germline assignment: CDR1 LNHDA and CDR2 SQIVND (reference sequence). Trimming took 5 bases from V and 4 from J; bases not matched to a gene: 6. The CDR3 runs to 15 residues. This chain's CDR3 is CASSSRTGGFTEAFF. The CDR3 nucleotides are TGTGCCAGTAGTTCCCGGACAGGGGGCTTCACTGAAGCTTTCTTT.

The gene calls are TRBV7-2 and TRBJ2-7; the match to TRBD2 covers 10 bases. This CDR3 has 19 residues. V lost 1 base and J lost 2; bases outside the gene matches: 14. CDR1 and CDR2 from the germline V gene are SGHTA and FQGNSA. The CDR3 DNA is TGTGCCAGCAGCTTAGTTTGGGGGGCAAGTCTAGCGGGGGCCTACGAGCAGTACTTC. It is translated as CASSLVWGASLAGAYEQYF. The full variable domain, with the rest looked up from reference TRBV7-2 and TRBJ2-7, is GAGVSQSPSNKVTEKGKDVELRCDPISGHTALYWYRQSLGQGLEFLIYFQGNSAPDKSGLPSDRFSAERTGGSVSTLTIQRTQQEDSAVYLCASSLVWGASLAGAYEQYFGPGTRLTVT.

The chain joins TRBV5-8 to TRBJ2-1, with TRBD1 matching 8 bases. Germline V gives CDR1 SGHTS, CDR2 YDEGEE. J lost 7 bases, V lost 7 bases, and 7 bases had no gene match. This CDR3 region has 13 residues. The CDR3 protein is CASLPRGRNEQFF. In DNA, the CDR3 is TGTGCCAGCTTACCCAGGGGGCGTAATGAGCAGTTCTTC.

CDR3 nucleotide sequence: TGTGCCAGTAGTGTCCAAACAGGGTCCCAGCATTTT. This sequence encodes CASSVQTGSQHF. The chain links TRBV19 to TRBJ1-5; D is perhaps TRBD1 (6 bases). Germline V lookup: CDR1 LNHDA, CDR2 SQIVND (reference sequence). The V end lost 5 bases, the J end lost 11 bases, and 13 bases lay between the germline ends. CDR3 size: 12 residues.

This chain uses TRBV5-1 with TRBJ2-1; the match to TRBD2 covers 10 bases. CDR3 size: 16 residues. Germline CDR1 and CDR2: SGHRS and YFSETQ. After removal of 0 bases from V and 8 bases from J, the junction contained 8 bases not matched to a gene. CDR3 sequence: CASSLGASGSFDEQFF. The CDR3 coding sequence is TGCGCCAGCAGCTTGGGGGCTAGCGGGAGTTTCGATGAGCAGTTCTTC.

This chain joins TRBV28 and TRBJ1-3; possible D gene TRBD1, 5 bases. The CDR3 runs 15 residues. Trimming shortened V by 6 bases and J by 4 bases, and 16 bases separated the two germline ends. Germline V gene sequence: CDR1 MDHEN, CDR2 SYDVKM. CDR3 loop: CASSPPRGDGNTIYF. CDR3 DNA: TGTGCCAGCAGCCCACCCCGCGGGGACGGAAACACCATATATTTT.

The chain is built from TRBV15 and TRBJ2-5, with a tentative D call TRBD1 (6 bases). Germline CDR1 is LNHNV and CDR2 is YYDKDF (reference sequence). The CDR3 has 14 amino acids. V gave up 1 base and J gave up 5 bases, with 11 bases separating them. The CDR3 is CATSRGAGEETQYF. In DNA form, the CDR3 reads TGTGCCACCAGCAGAGGAGCAGGGGAGGAGACCCAGTACTTC.

This chain's CDR3 is CASSFDRPYNSPLHF. The CDR3 DNA reads TGTGCCAGCAGCTTTGACAGGCCCTATAATTCACCCCTCCACTTT. The chain couples TRBV7-2 to TRBJ1-6, with a possible D match to TRBD1 (6 bases). The CDR3 runs to 15 residues. The V and J ends lost 3 bases and 2 bases respectively, with 8 bases between them. Germline V gene data show CDR1 as SGHTA and CDR2 as FQGNSA.

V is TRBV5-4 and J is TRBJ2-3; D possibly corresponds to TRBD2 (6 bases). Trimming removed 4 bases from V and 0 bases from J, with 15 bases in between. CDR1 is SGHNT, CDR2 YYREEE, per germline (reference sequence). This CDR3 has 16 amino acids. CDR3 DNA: TGTGCCAGCAGCCCCAAGCTAGCGCGCAGCACAGATACGCAGTATTTT. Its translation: CASSPKLARSTDTQYF.

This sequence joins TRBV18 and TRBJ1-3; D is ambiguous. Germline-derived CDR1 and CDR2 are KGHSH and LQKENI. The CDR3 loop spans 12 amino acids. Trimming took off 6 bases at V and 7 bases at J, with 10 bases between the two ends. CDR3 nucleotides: TGTGCCAGCTCCGGGTTAGCGAACACCATATATTTT. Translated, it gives CASSGLANTIYF.

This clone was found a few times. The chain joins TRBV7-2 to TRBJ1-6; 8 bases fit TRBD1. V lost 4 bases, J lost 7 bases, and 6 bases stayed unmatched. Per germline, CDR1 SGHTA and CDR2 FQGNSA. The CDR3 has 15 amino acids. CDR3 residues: CASSYGQGMNSPLHF. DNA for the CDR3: TGTGCCAGCAGCTACGGACAGGGTATGAATTCACCCCTCCACTTT.

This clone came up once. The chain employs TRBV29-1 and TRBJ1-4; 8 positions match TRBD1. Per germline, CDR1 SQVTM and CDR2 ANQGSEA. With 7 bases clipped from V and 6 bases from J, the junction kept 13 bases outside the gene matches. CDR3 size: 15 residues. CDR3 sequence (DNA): TGCAGCGCTGGCTTAATGACAGGGGAGGATGAAAAACTGTTTTTT. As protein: CSAGLMTGEDEKLFF.

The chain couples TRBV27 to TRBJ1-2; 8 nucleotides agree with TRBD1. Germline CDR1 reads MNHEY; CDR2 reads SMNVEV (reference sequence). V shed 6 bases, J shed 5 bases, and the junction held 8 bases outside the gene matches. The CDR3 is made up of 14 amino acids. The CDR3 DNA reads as TGTGCCAGCAGCCCAGCCGGGACAGGTTATGGCTACACCTTC. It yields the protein CASSPAGTGYGYTF.